This T cell receptor (beta chain) originates from a study of immune characterization of retroperitoneal liposarcoma (dated by TCRdb to about 2019). CDR1 and CDR2 are drawn from the germline V gene: MNHNS, SASEGT. Trimming removed 5 bases from V and 6 bases from J, leaving 17 bases between the germline ends. The CDR3 runs 16 residues from the cysteine to the phenylalanine. Just the 48-base CDR3 DNA is kept, in frame starting at base 1. Of note for this clonotype: Its binding antigen is unknown. The record has no base qualities; no much larger clone is one base away.

The protocol used for the library was PCR. The instrument was a NextSeq 500. TCRdb trimmed public reads at Q25 via fastp, called clones via MiXCR and kept in-frame beta chains. Entries that share a CDR3 protein sequence are merged under the most common genes and DNA. In this sample the table shows a few thousand distinct CDR3 sequences, over 25% of which occur a single time. The biggest ten clones account for 10% to 13% of the sample. The rearranged chain carries TRBV6-1 and TRBJ1-6, with the D gene too uncertain to name. The source material was blood. This receptor was obtained from a female donor with retroperitoneal liposarcoma. CDR3 loop: CASSNKVSGFNSPLHF. The DNA is TGTGCCAGCAGTAATAAAGTGTCGGGTTTTAATTCACCCCTCCACTTT.